This record concerns one TCR beta chain sequence. Germline CDR1 reads WNHNN; CDR2 reads SYGVQD (reference sequence). V was pared by 2 bases and J by 5 bases, with 7 bases of the junction left unmatched. CDR3 length equals 15 residues. Survey level was the resolution at which the v3.0 immunoSEQ assay ran. In sequencing, roughly 35,000-50,000 T-cell genomes per sample were targeted. The method was immunoSEQ multiplex PCR; TCRdb's version includes in-frame clones alone and lacks a portion of them. The sample records around 34,000 clones, approximately 75% being singletons. Each donor had at least one pre-ART and at least two post-ART PBMC samples. Each specimen consisted of about 1-11 million cryopreserved PBMC prior to extraction of DNA. The data belong to a study of long-term antiretroviral therapy in people with HIV.

The TCR was taken from a middle-aged man with HIV. Sequenced here: unsorted PBMCs, sampled 3 years after starting antiretroviral therapy. V is TRBV10-1 and J is TRBJ2-5; 8 bases fit TRBD1. This CDR3 is CASSEDRGRWETQYF. The CDR3 DNA is TGCGCCAGCAGTGAGGACAGGGGCCGATGGGAGACCCAGTACTTC.